This T cell receptor (beta chain) was sequenced during a study of blood T cell repertoires in COVID-19. Some clones are missing from TCRdb's copy, which holds only in-frame ones; the method was immunoSEQ multiplex PCR. The sample shows approximately 110,000 clones, 81% of them seen only once. Germline values: CDR1 MDHEN, CDR2 SYDVKM. Trimming removed 7 bases at V and 2 bases at J, with 15 bases between. CDR3 length: 14 amino acids. The chain uses TRBV28 and TRBJ2-7; D possibly corresponds to TRBD2 (6 bases). The receptor's source is an elderly man with acute or convalescent COVID-19. The specimen sequenced was peripheral blood. CDR3: CASTYRRGPYEQYF. DNA of the CDR3: TGTGCCAGCACATACAGGAGGGGACCCTACGAGCAGTACTTC.